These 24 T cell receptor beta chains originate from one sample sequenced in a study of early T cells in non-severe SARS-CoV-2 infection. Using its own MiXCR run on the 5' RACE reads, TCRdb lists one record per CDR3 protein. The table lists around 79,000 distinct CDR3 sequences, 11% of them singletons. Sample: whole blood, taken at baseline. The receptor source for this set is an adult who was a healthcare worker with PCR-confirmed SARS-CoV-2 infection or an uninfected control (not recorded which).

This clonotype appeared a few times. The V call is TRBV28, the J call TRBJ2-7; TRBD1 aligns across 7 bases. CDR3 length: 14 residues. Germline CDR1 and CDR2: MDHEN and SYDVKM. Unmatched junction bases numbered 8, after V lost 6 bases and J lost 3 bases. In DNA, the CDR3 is TGTGCCAGCAGAAGACAGGGCAATTACTACGAGCAGTACTTC. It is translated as CASRRQGNYYEQYF. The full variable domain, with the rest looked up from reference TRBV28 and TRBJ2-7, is DVKVTQSSRYLVKRTGEKVFLECVQDMDHENMFWYRQDPGLGLRLIYFSYDVKMKEKGDIPEGYSVSREKKERFSLILESASTNQTSMYLCASRRQGNYYEQYFGPGTRLTVT.

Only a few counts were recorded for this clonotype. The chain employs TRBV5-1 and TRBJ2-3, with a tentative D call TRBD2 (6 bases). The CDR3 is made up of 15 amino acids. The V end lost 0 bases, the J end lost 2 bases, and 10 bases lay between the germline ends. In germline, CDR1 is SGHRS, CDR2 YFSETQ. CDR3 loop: CASSLVAGHTDTQYF. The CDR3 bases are TGCGCCAGCAGCTTGGTGGCGGGGCACACAGATACGCAGTATTTT. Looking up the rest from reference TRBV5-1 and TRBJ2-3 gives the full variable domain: KAGVTQTPRYLIKTRGQQVTLSCSPISGHRSVSWYQQTPGQGLQFLFEYFSETQRNKGNFPGRFSGRQFSNSRSEMNVSTLELGDSALYLCASSLVAGHTDTQYFGPGTRLTVL.

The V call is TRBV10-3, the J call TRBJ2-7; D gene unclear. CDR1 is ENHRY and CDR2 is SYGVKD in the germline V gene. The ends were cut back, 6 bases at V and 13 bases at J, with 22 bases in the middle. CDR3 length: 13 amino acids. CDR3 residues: CAIRARTDLPYYF. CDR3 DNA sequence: TGTGCCATCAGGGCCCGGACGGATTTACCATATTACTTC.

The CDR3 bases are TGCAGTGCTAGTTGGGGTAGCGGGGGGGTAGCGCAGTATTTT. Amino acids: CSASWGSGGVAQYF. The chain combines TRBV20-1 with TRBJ2-3; TRBD2 agrees at 11 bases. After removal of 3 bases from V and 10 bases from J, the junction contained 9 bases not matched to a gene. The CDR3 is made up of 14 amino acids. CDR1 is DFQATT and CDR2 is SNEGSKA in the germline V gene (reference sequence).

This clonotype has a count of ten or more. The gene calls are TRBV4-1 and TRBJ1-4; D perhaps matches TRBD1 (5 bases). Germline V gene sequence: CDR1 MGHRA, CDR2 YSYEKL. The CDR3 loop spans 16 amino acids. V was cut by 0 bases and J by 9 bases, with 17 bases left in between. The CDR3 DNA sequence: TGCGCCAGCAGCCAAGATCGGCGGGGAGCGGGGCAAAAACTGTTTTTT. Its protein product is CASSQDRRGAGQKLFF.

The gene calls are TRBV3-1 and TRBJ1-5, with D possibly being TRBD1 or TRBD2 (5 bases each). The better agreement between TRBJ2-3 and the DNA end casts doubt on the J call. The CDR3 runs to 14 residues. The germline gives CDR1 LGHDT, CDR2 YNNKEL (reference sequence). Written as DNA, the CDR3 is TGTGCCAGCAGCCAAGGGAGGCGGACGGGGCCCCAGTATTTT. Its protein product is CASSQGRRTGPQYF.

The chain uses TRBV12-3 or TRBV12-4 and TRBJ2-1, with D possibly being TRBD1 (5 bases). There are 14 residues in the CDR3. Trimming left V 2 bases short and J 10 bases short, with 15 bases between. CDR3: CASSLPPDTGEQFF. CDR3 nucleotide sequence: TGTGCCAGCAGTTTACCGCCGGACACCGGAGAGCAGTTCTTC.

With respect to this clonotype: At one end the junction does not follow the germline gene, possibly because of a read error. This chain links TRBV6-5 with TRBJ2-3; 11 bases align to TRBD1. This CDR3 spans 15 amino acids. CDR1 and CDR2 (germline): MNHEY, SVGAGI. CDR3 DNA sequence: TGTGCCAGCAGTCCAGGACAGGGGGCCACAGATGCGCAGTATTTT. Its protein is CASSPGQGATDAQYF.

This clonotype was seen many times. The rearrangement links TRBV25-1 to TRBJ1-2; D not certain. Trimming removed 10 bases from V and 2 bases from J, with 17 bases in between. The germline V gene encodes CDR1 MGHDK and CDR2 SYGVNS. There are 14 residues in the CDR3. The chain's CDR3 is CATQPRGPNYGYTF. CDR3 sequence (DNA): TGTGCCACCCAACCTCGAGGGCCCAACTATGGCTACACCTTC.

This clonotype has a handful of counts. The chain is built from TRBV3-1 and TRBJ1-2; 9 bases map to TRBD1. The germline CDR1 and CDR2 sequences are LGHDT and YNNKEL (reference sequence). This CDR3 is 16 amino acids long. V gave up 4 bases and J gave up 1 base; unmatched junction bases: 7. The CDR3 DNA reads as TGTGCCAGCAGCCCCCACAGGGGGCCGAGTAACTATGGCTACACCTTC. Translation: CASSPHRGPSNYGYTF.

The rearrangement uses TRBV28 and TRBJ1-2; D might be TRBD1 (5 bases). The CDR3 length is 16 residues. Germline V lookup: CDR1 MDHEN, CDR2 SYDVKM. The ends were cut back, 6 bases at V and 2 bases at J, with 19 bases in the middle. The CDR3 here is CASSGAGPQGNYGYTF. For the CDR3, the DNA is TGTGCCAGCAGCGGGGCGGGACCTCAGGGCAACTATGGCTACACCTTC.

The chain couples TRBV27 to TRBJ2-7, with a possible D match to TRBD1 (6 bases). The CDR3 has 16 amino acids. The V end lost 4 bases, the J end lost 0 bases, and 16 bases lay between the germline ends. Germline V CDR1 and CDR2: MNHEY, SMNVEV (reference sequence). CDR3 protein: CASSYTRGRTSYEQYF. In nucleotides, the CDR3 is TGTGCCAGCAGTTATACCAGGGGACGGACCTCCTACGAGCAGTACTTC.

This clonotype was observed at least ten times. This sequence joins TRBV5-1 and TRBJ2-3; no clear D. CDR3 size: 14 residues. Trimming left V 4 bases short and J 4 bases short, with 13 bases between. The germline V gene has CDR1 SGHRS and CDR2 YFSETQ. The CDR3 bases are TGCGCCAGCAGCCAGTCGGCCAGCGCAGATACGCAGTATTTT. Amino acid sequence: CASSQSASADTQYF.

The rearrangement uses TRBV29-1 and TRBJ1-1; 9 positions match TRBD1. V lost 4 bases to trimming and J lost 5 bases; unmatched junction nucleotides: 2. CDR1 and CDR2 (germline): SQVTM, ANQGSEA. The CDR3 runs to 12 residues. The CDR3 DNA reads TGCAGCGTTGCCGGACAGGGGACTGAAGCTTTCTTT. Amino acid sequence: CSVAGQGTEAFF.

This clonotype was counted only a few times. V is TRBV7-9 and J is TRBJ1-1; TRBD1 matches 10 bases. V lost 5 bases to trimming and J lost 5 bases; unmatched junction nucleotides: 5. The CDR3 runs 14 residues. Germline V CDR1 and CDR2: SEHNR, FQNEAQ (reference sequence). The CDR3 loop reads CASSRGTGETEAFF. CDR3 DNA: TGTGCCAGCAGCCGAGGGACAGGGGAGACTGAAGCTTTCTTT. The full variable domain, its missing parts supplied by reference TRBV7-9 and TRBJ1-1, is DTGVSQNPRHKITKRGQNVTFRCDPISEHNRLYWYRQTLGQGPEFLTYFQNEAQLEKSRLLSDRFSAERPKGSFSTLEIQRTEQGDSAMYLCASSRGTGETEAFFGQGTRLTVV.

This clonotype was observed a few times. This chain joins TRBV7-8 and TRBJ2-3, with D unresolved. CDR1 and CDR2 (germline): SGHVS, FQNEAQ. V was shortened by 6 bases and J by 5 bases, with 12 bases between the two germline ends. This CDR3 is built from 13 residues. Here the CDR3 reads CASSPRLEDTQYF. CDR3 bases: TGTGCCAGCAGTCCTAGACTGGAAGATACGCAGTATTTT.

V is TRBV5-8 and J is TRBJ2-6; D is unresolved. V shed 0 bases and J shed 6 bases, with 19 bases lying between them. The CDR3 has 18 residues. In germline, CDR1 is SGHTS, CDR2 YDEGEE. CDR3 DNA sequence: TGTGCCAGCAGCTTGGCTTTTCCCGCGCGTCCTCTGGCCAACGTCCTGACTTTC. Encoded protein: CASSLAFPARPLANVLTF.

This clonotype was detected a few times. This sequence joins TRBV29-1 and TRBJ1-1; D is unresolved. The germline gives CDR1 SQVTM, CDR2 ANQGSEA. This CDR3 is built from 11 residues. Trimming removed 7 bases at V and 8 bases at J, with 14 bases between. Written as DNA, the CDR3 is TGCAGCGCTTCGACCGCATTGGAAGCTTTCTTT. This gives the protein CSASTALEAFF.

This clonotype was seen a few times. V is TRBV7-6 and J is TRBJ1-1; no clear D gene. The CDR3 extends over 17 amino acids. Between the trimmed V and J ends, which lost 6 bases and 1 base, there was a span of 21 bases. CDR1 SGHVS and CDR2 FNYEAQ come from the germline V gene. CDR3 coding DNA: TGTGCCAGCAGGCAAGGCCCCATCGCAGGCCCGAACACTGAAGCTTTCTTT. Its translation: CASRQGPIAGPNTEAFF.

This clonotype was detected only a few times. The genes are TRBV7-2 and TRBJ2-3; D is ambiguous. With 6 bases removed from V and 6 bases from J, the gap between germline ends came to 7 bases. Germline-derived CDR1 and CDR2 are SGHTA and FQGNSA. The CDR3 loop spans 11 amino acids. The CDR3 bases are TGTGCCAGCAGTATCAAGGATACGCAGTATTTT. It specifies CASSIKDTQYF.

CDR3: CASSPRAVAYYNEQFF. The CDR3 bases are TGTGCCAGCAGCCCTCGGGCGGTAGCGTACTACAATGAGCAGTTCTTC. The chain couples TRBV7-3 to TRBJ2-1; a possible D gene is TRBD2 (5 bases). There are 16 residues in the CDR3. Germline V lookup: CDR1 SGHTA, CDR2 FQGTGA. V shed 5 bases and J shed 3 bases, with 17 bases lying between them.

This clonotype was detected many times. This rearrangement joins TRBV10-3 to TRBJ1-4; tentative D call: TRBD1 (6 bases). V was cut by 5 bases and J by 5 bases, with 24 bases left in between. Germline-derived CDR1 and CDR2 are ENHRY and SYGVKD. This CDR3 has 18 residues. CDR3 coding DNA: TGTGCCATCAGTCCAGTCCGTGGCAGTCAGGGGTCCAATGAAAAACTGTTTTTT. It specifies CAISPVRGSQGSNEKLFF.

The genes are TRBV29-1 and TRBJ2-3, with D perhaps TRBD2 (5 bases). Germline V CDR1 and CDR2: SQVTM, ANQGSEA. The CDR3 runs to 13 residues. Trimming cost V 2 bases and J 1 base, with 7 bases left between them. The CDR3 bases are TGCAGCGTTGAATACGGGGGCACAGATACGCAGTATTTT. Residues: CSVEYGGTDTQYF.

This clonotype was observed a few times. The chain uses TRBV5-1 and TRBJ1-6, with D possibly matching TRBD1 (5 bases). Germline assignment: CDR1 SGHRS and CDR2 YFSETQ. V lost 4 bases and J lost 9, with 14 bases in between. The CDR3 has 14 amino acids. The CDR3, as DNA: TGCGCCAGCAGCCCCGGGGCAGGCTCTTCACCCCTCCACTTT. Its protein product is CASSPGAGSSPLHF.